The sequence of this TCR beta chain was determined in a study of cytomegalovirus exposure and HLA in healthy donors. Study-wide results and caveats: TCR association rates varied by HLA locus in a later analysis, with DRB1 highest and HLA-C lowest. The authors later found most CMV-associated TCR beta chains appeared HLA-restricted.

Primers included in the PCR were 60 Vbeta and 13 Jbeta primers. Profiled with immunoSEQ multiplex PCR; TCRdb holds only in-frame clones, not every one. The data hold over 90,000 clones, with over 70% observed a single time. Germline trimming cut 11 bases from V and 3 bases from J; bases unmatched to any gene: 6. CDR3 length: 13 amino acids. Germline V CDR1 and CDR2: ENHRY, SYGVKD. Comments on this clone: Its specificity is unknown.

The sequenced sample consisted of PBMCs. The TCR sequence derives from a man between 50 and 59 years old in good health and CMV-seropositive. The chain carries TRBV10-3 and TRBJ1-5; TRBD1 matches at 8 bases. The CDR3: CASGQGPNQPQHF. The CDR3, as DNA: TGTGCCTCTGGACAGGGACCCAATCAGCCCCAGCATTTT.